This T cell receptor beta chain is drawn from a study of Graves' ophthalmopathy and Graves' hyperthyroidism. Overall study: Peripheral blood was obtained at first diagnosis, ahead of any treatment.

Comment on this clonotype: Its antigen is not identified.

Overall study findings and caveats: The study's model predicted ophthalmopathy progression at approximately 71% sensitivity and 72% to 75% specificity. Sensitivity reached roughly 90% and specificity approximately 81% for a 13-signature model separating ophthalmopathy from stable hyperthyroidism. Among expanded thyroid clonotypes above 0.001 frequency, most also occurred in blood.

The authors amplified TCR beta CDR3 regions, and they did so from RNA transcripts for repertoire sequencing. First-round RT-PCR employed HTBI primers, with a second-round multiplex PCR after it. TCRdb used MiXCR to reprocess the multiplex PCR reads, holding one entry per CDR3 protein. The table records about 660,000 distinct CDR3 sequences, just over 40% of them present only once. V lost 6 bases to trimming and J lost 1 base, with 18 bases between them. The CDR3 has 16 residues. Germline loops: CDR1 MNHNY, CDR2 SVGAGI (reference sequence). This sequence was found in an adult man with Graves' ophthalmopathy. The sequencing sample was made of peripheral blood. The chain is built from TRBV6-6 and TRBJ1-1; D perhaps matches TRBD1 (6 bases). The CDR3 sequence is CASSSDRPPSNTEAFF. In DNA form, the CDR3 reads TGTGCCAGCAGCTCAGACAGGCCGCCCTCGAACACTGAAGCTTTCTTT.